This T cell receptor beta chain stems from a study of PD-L1 blockade in urothelial cancer. The repertoire was sequenced with immunoSEQ multiplex PCR; TCRdb's copy has only in-frame clones and lacks some. This table holds some 67,000 clones, about 89% found once. This clone showed up just once. Its antigen is undetermined. Study-wide results and limits: Pretreatment blood TCR clonality under the median forecast improved survival.

This sequence was found in a man in his sixties with urothelial cancer. Source: PBMCs, taken around atezolizumab (anti-PD-L1) treatment.

The CDR3 nucleotides are TGCGCCAGCAGCACAGGACAGGCAAATCAGCCCCAGCATTTT. Translation gives CASSTGQANQPQHF. The chain is built from TRBV5-1 and TRBJ1-5; TRBD1 agrees at 7 bases. J lost 4 bases, V lost 4 bases, and 5 bases had no gene match. Per germline, CDR1 SGHRS and CDR2 YFSETQ. The CDR3 has 14 residues.